This T cell receptor beta chain was captured by sequencing in a study of CD8 T cells in Susac syndrome. Random hexamers were used to reverse transcribe the RNA input (roughly 0.5 to 1 ug). TCRdb re-analysed the immunoSEQ multiplex PCR reads in MiXCR, keeping a single row per CDR3 protein. The sample includes approximately 190,000 distinct CDR3 sequences, 90% to 95% seen only once; the top ten take approximately 0.093%. In the case of this clonotype: Its antigen is as yet unknown.

Study-wide results and caveats: Regarding the TCR sequencing and HLA analysis, the study admitted that a relatively small number of individuals were involved.

CDR3 length: 12 residues. Trimming cost V 7 bases and J 7 bases, with 12 bases left between them. TEMRA cells were FACS-enriched, unlike CD8+ and CD4+ T cells, which were negatively isolated. The source material was CD4+ T cells from PBMCs. This chain joins TRBV12-3 or TRBV12-4 and TRBJ2-3, with D unclear. The receptor was isolated from a human donor with multiple sclerosis. The CDR3 DNA reads TGTGCCAGCACTACTCTCCCGCATACGCAGTATTTT. Protein product: CASTTLPHTQYF.